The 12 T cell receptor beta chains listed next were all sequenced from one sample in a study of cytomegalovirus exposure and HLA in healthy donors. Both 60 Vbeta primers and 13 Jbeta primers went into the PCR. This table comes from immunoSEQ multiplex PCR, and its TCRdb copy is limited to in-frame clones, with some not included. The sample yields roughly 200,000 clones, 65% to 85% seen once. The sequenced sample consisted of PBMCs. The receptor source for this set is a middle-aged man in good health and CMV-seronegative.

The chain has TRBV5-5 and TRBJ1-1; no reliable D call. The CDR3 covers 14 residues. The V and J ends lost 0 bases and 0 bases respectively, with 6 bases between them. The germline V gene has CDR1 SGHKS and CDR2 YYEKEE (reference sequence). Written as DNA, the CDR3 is TGTGCCAGCAGCTTGGATTCAATGAACACTGAAGCTTTCTTT. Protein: CASSLDSMNTEAFF.

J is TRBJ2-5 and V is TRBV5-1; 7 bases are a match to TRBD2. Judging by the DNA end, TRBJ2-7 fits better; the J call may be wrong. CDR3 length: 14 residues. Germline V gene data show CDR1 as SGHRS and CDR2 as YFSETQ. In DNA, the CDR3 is TGCGCCAGCAGCTTGGCTAGCGGTCGCCACGAGCAGTACTTC. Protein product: CASSLASGRHEQYF.

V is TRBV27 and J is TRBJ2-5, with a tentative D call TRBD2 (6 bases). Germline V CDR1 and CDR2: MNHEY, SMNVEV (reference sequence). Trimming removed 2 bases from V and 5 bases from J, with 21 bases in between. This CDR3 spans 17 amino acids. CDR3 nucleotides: TGTGCCAGCAGTTTAAGAAACGTCCCGGGAGCGGTTGAGACCCAGTACTTC. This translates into CASSLRNVPGAVETQYF.

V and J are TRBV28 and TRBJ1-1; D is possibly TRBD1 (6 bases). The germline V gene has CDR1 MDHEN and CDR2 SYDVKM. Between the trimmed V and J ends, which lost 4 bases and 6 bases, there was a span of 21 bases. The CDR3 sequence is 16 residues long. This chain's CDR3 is CASSSTGTRLVAEAFF. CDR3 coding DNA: TGTGCCAGCAGTTCCACAGGGACCCGGCTGGTCGCTGAAGCTTTCTTT.

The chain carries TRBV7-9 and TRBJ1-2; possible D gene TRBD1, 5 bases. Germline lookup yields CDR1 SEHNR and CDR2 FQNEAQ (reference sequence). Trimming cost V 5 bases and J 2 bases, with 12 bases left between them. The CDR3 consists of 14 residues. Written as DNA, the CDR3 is TGTGCCAGCAGCGGCCAGGGTCGGAACTATGGCTACACCTTC. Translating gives CASSGQGRNYGYTF.

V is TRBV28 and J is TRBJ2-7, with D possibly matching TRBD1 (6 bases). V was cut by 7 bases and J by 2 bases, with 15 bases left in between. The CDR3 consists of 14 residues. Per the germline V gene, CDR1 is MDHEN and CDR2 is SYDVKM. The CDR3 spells CASNARDNPYEQYF. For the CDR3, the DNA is TGTGCCAGCAACGCCCGGGACAACCCCTACGAGCAGTACTTC. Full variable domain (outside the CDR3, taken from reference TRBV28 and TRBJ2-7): DVKVTQSSRYLVKRTGEKVFLECVQDMDHENMFWYRQDPGLGLRLIYFSYDVKMKEKGDIPEGYSVSREKKERFSLILESASTNQTSMYLCASNARDNPYEQYFGPGTRLTVT.

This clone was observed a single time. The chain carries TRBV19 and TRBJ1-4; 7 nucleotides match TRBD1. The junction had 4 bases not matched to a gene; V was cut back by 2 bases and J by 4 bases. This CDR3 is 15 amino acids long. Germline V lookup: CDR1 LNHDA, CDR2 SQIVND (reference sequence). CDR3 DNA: TGTGCCAGTAGTATAACGGACAGGAGTAATGAAAAACTGTTTTTT. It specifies CASSITDRSNEKLFF.

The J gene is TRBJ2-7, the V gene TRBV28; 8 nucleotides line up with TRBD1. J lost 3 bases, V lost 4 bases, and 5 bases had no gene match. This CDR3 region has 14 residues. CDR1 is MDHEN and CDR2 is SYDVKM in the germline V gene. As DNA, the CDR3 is TGTGCCAGCAGTTCGCGACAGGGGCTCTACGAGCAGTACTTC. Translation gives CASSSRQGLYEQYF. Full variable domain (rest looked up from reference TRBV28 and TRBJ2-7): DVKVTQSSRYLVKRTGEKVFLECVQDMDHENMFWYRQDPGLGLRLIYFSYDVKMKEKGDIPEGYSVSREKKERFSLILESASTNQTSMYLCASSSRQGLYEQYFGPGTRLTVT.

CDR3 in DNA: TGTGCCAGTAGTGACCGACAGGCACCCTACAATGAGCAGTTCTTC. This sequence encodes CASSDRQAPYNEQFF. The gene calls are TRBV19 and TRBJ2-1; a weak D match, TRBD1 (6 bases). The CDR3 contains 15 residues. From germline, CDR1 is LNHDA and CDR2 SQIVND (reference sequence). Trimming left V 5 bases short and J 2 bases short, with 13 bases between.

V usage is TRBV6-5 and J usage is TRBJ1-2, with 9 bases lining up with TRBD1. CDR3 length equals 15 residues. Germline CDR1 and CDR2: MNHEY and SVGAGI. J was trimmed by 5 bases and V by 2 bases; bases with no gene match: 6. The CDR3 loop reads CASSYGQGINYGYTF. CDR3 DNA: TGTGCCAGCAGTTACGGACAGGGGATAAATTATGGCTACACCTTC.

The CDR3 protein is CASSLGGRGGGTEAFF. DNA of the CDR3: TGTGCCAGCAGCTTGGGGGGGCGAGGGGGGGGCACTGAAGCTTTCTTT. This sequence joins TRBV5-6 and TRBJ1-1; weak D call: TRBD1 (6 bases). V lost 0 bases to trimming and J lost 4 bases, with 16 bases between them. The CDR3 contains 16 residues. From germline, CDR1 is SGHDT and CDR2 YYEEEE.

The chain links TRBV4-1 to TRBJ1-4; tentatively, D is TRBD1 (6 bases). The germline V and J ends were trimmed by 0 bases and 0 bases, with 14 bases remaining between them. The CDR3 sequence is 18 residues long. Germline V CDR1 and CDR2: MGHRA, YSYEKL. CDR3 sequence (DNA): TGCGCCAGCAGCCAAGATCCCCGGACAGTTGCAACTAATGAAAAACTGTTTTTT. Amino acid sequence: CASSQDPRTVATNEKLFF.